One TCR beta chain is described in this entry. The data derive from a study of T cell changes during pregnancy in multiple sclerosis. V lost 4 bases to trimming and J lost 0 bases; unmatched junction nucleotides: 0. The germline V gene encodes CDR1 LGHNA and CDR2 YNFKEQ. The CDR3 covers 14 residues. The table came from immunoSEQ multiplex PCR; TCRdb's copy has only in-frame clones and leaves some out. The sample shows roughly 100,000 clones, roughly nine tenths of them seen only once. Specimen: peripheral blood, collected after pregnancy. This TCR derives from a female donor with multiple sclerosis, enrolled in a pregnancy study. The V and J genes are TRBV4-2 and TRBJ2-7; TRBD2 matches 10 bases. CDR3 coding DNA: TGTGCCAGCAGCCCTAGCGGGGGCTCCTACGAGCAGTACTTC. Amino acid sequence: CASSPSGGSYEQYF.